Shown below are 31 T cell receptor beta chains from a single sample sequenced in a study of blood T cell repertoires in COVID-19. Profiling relied on immunoSEQ multiplex PCR, and the TCRdb table lists in-frame clones only, not all of them. The repertoire holds approximately 67,000 clones, with approximately 90% as singletons. Sequencing was performed on peripheral blood. All receptors derive from a woman aged 80 or over with acute or convalescent COVID-19.

The rearrangement joins TRBV11-2 to TRBJ2-7; D gene uncertain. The CDR3 loop spans 12 amino acids. Trimming removed 1 base from V and 6 bases from J, with 7 bases in between. CDR1 is SGHAT, CDR2 FQNNGV, per germline. The CDR3 here is CASSLGPFEQYF. As DNA, the CDR3 is TGTGCCAGCAGCTTAGGTCCGTTCGAGCAGTACTTC.

The gene calls are TRBV6-4 and TRBJ1-3; D not resolved. CDR1 is MRHNA and CDR2 is SNTAGT in the germline V gene. The CDR3 contains 14 residues. V was pared by 3 bases and J by 2 bases, with 8 bases between. The CDR3 here is CASSEKLPGNTIYF. In DNA form, the CDR3 reads TGTGCCAGCAGTGAGAAACTTCCTGGAAACACCATATATTTT.

This chain links TRBV6-2 or TRBV6-3 with TRBJ2-5, with TRBD2 matching 8 bases. This CDR3 is built from 16 residues. Germline-derived CDR1 and CDR2 are MNHEY and SVGEGT. The trim removed 0 bases at V and 7 bases at J, leaving 10 bases unmatched. Here the CDR3 DNA reads TGTGCCAGCAGTTACTCAAGTACCGGACTAGCAGGGACCCAGTACTTC. It encodes CASSYSSTGLAGTQYF.

The CDR3 sequence: CASSLGGQVNEQFF. CDR3 DNA sequence: TGTGCCAGCAGCTTAGGGGGACAGGTAAATGAGCAGTTCTTC. The V and J genes are TRBV7-6 and TRBJ2-1; TRBD1 aligns across 8 bases. V was pared by 1 base and J by 7 bases, with 3 bases of the junction left unmatched. This CDR3 has 14 residues. In germline, CDR1 is SGHVS, CDR2 FNYEAQ.

The chain recombines TRBV3-1 (or the pseudogene TRBV3-2) with TRBJ2-1; TRBD2 aligns across 7 bases. Germline lookup yields CDR1 LGHDT and CDR2 YNNKEL (reference sequence). This CDR3 is built from 13 residues. V lost 5 bases, J lost 3 bases, and 1 base stayed unmatched. CDR3 DNA sequence: TGTGCCAGCAGCGGACTAGTCTACAATGAGCAGTTCTTC. Its protein product is CASSGLVYNEQFF.

The rearrangement uses TRBV3-1 (or the pseudogene TRBV3-2) and TRBJ2-3, with 8 positions matching TRBD2. Germline V CDR1 and CDR2: LGHDT, YNNKEL (reference sequence). Losses at the gene ends were 2 bases for V and 2 bases for J; bases not matched to a gene: 3. The CDR3 is 15 amino acids. The CDR3 protein is CASSQRGGYTDTQYF. CDR3 coding DNA: TGTGCCAGCAGCCAACGGGGGGGATACACAGATACGCAGTATTTT.

The chain joins TRBV18 to TRBJ2-7, with 7 bases that match TRBD1. Germline trimming cut 1 base from V and 2 bases from J; bases unmatched to any gene: 5. Per germline, CDR1 KGHSH and CDR2 LQKENI. The CDR3 loop spans 15 amino acids. This CDR3 reads CASSPQTGNPYEQYF. CDR3 sequence (DNA): TGTGCCAGCTCACCACAGACAGGGAACCCCTACGAGCAGTACTTC.

The chain joins TRBV9 to TRBJ1-5, with D maybe TRBD1 (5 bases). Trimming stripped 2 bases from V and 6 bases from J, with 9 bases between. There are 13 residues in the CDR3. Germline assignment: CDR1 SGDLS and CDR2 YYNGEE. For the CDR3, the DNA is TGTGCCAGCAGCGTGGGGGGTAGTCAGCCCCAGCATTTT. It codes for CASSVGGSQPQHF.

The chain recombines TRBV5-8 with TRBJ2-7; TRBD2 matches 10 bases. The CDR3 extends over 17 amino acids. In germline, CDR1 is SGHTS, CDR2 YDEGEE. The trim removed 7 bases at V and 7 bases at J, leaving 20 bases unmatched. CDR3 nucleotide sequence: TGTGCCAGCCCCCAACACCCACTAGCGGGACCTACGAGGGAGCAGTACTTC. Amino acid sequence: CASPQHPLAGPTREQYF. The variable domain in full, with the rest retrieved from reference TRBV5-8 and TRBJ2-7, is EAGVTQSPTHLIKTRGQQATLRCSPISGHTSVYWYQQALGLGLQFLLWYDEGEERNRGNFPPRFSGRQFPNYSSELNVNALELEDSALYLCASPQHPLAGPTREQYFGPGTRLTVT.

The genes are TRBV5-5 and TRBJ1-6, with 11 bases identical to TRBD1. Germline V lookup: CDR1 SGHKS, CDR2 YYEKEE (reference sequence). Unmatched junction bases numbered 10, after V lost 4 bases and J lost 7 bases. This CDR3 has 17 amino acids. The CDR3 sequence: CASSVTGTGGLNSPLHF. CDR3 in DNA: TGTGCCAGCAGCGTCACCGGGACAGGGGGTTTGAATTCACCCCTCCACTTT.

The V gene is TRBV5-4, the J gene TRBJ2-3, with D perhaps TRBD2 (5 bases). CDR3 length: 16 amino acids. Germline CDR1 is SGHNT and CDR2 is YYREEE (reference sequence). V was clipped by 0 bases and J by 0 bases, with 11 bases between them. The CDR3 DNA reads as TGTGCCAGCAGCTTGGCCGGAGGCCATAGCACAGATACGCAGTATTTT. Amino acid sequence: CASSLAGGHSTDTQYF.

The chain links TRBV3-1 (or the pseudogene TRBV3-2) to TRBJ1-4; tentative D call: TRBD1 (5 bases). The CDR3 loop spans 21 amino acids. V lost 5 bases to trimming and J lost 0 bases, with 28 bases between them. Germline V gene sequence: CDR1 LGHDT, CDR2 YNNKEL (reference sequence). The DNA of the CDR3 is TGTGCCAGCAGCGGCAATGGTAAGCAGGAGACAGATGATACAACTAATGAAAAACTGTTTTTT. It yields the protein CASSGNGKQETDDTTNEKLFF.

This chain links TRBV10-1 with TRBJ2-3; weak D call: TRBD2 (6 bases). Trimming removed 11 bases from V and 1 base from J, with 13 bases in between. The CDR3 is made up of 13 amino acids. Looked up from germline, CDR1 is WNHNN and CDR2 is SYGVQD (reference sequence). The CDR3 sequence: CASSRRGTDTQYF. In DNA form, the CDR3 reads TGCGCCTCCTCCCGGAGGGGCACAGATACGCAGTATTTT.

The V and J genes are TRBV5-6 and TRBJ1-4; tentative D call: TRBD1 (6 bases). The CDR3 length is 14 residues. In germline, CDR1 is SGHDT, CDR2 YYEEEE. V lost 0 bases to trimming and J lost 8 bases, with 11 bases between them. CDR3 region: CASSLGGRTEKLFF. The DNA for the CDR3 is TGTGCCAGCAGCTTGGGGGGGCGTACGGAAAAACTGTTTTTT. Using reference TRBV5-6 and TRBJ1-4 for the parts outside the CDR3, the full variable domain is DAGVTQSPTHLIKTRGQQVTLRCSPKSGHDTVSWYQQALGQGPQFIFQYYEEEERQRGNFPDRFSGHQFPNYSSELNVNALLLGDSALYLCASSLGGRTEKLFFGSGTQLSVL.

The chain links TRBV30 to TRBJ1-1; D gene ambiguous. The V gene's germline CDR1 is GTSNPN and CDR2 SVGIG (reference sequence). V was shortened by 4 bases and J by 2 bases, with 8 bases between the two germline ends. The CDR3 is 12 amino acids. CDR3 sequence: CAWKQQNTEAFF. The CDR3 DNA reads TGTGCCTGGAAACAGCAAAACACTGAAGCTTTCTTT.

This sequence joins TRBV6-1 and TRBJ1-3; D is perhaps TRBD1 (5 bases). Germline CDR1 MNHNS, CDR2 SASEGT. V was shortened by 2 bases and J by 1 base, with 9 bases between the two germline ends. CDR3 size: 15 residues. CDR3 loop: CASSEQGLSGNTIYF. As DNA, the CDR3 is TGTGCCAGCAGTGAACAGGGTTTATCTGGAAACACCATATATTTT.

There are a few counts of this clone. The V gene is TRBV6-2 or TRBV6-3, the J gene TRBJ1-2; no firm D call. The germline V gene has CDR1 MNHEY and CDR2 SVGEGT. The CDR3 spans 14 residues. Trimming shortened V by 1 base and J by 8 bases, and 14 bases separated the two germline ends. The CDR3 loop reads CASSYFSGGNGYTF. DNA of the CDR3: TGTGCCAGCAGTTACTTTAGCGGAGGGAACGGCTACACCTTC.

The chain joins TRBV4-1 to TRBJ1-2; 10 bases match TRBD1. CDR3 size: 16 residues. V was pared by 3 bases and J by 2 bases, with 6 bases of the junction left unmatched. Germline CDR1 is MGHRA and CDR2 is YSYEKL. Here the CDR3 DNA reads TGCGCCAGCAGCCAGACCGGACAGGGGGTCAACTATGGCTACACCTTC. Protein sequence: CASSQTGQGVNYGYTF.

The chain combines TRBV5-4 with TRBJ2-2; 14 bases agree with TRBD2. J gave up 7 bases and V 1 base, and 6 bases lay outside the gene matches. There are 17 residues in the CDR3. Germline V gene data show CDR1 as SGHNT and CDR2 as YYREEE (reference sequence). The CDR3 region has the DNA TGTGCCAGCAGCTTGCCCGGACTAGCGGGAGGTCACGGGGAGCTGTTTTTT. Translating gives CASSLPGLAGGHGELFF.

The V and J genes are TRBV19 and TRBJ1-1; D is undetermined. This CDR3 contains 14 residues. Trimming took off 5 bases at V and 6 bases at J, with 16 bases between the two ends. Germline V lookup: CDR1 LNHDA, CDR2 SQIVND (reference sequence). The CDR3, as DNA: TGTGCCAGTAGTTTGCAGAGGGCTAACCCTGAAGCTTTCTTT. Encoded protein: CASSLQRANPEAFF.

The chain is built from TRBV7-2 and TRBJ1-2; 11 positions agree with TRBD1. The V gene end was trimmed by 8 bases and the J gene end by 1 base; junction bases not matched to a gene: 3. The CDR3 contains 14 residues. Germline V gene lookup returns CDR1 SGHTA and CDR2 FQGNSA. This CDR3 is CASRTGGRNYGYTF. CDR3 DNA sequence: TGTGCCAGCCGGACAGGGGGCCGTAACTATGGCTACACCTTC.

V is TRBV7-2 and J is TRBJ1-3; 7 bases match TRBD1. Germline CDR1 reads SGHTA; CDR2 reads FQGNSA. Unmatched junction bases numbered 4, after V lost 4 bases and J lost 4 bases. There are 14 residues in the CDR3. CDR3: CASSWDSGGNTIYF. DNA for the CDR3: TGTGCCAGCAGCTGGGACAGTGGCGGAAACACCATATATTTT.

This clone was seen a single time. The rearrangement uses TRBV7-6 and TRBJ2-2; 7 bases line up with TRBD1. Germline trimming cut 3 bases from V and 4 bases from J; bases unmatched to any gene: 5. CDR3 length equals 15 residues. The germline V gene encodes CDR1 SGHVS and CDR2 FNYEAQ. CDR3 coding DNA: TGTGCCAGCAGCTTCACACAGGGGCGCACCGGGGAGCTGTTTTTT. It codes for CASSFTQGRTGELFF.

This chain connects TRBV28 to TRBJ2-1; 10 bases are shared with TRBD2. CDR1 is MDHEN, CDR2 SYDVKM, per germline. The V and J ends lost 5 bases and 6 bases, in that order; junction bases with no gene match: 7. The CDR3 is 15 residues long. Here the CDR3 reads CASSTPSGSFNEQFF. The CDR3, as DNA: TGTGCCAGCAGTACCCCTAGCGGGAGCTTCAATGAGCAGTTCTTC.

On this clone: Relative to the germline gene, one junction end is altered; a read error may explain this. The V call is TRBV20-1, the J call TRBJ1-4; 10 bases are shared with TRBD1. Germline lookup yields CDR1 DFQATT and CDR2 SNEGSKA (reference sequence). The CDR3 totals 11 residues. CDR3 bases: TGCAGTGCTCCGGGCAGGACAGGGGGTTTGTTT. It specifies CSAPGRTGGLF.

This clone was picked up one time. The rearrangement uses TRBV28 and TRBJ1-2; D is possibly TRBD1 (6 bases). V was pared by 1 base and J by 6 bases, with 15 bases between. The CDR3 has 15 residues. Germline assignment: CDR1 MDHEN and CDR2 SYDVKM. CDR3 sequence (DNA): TGTGCCAGCAGTTTATTCTCTGGGGGGGCGGATGGCTACACCTTC. Translating it yields CASSLFSGGADGYTF.

The chain joins TRBV6-5 to TRBJ1-5, with TRBD1 matching over 8 bases. V shed 5 bases, J shed 6 bases, and the junction held 9 bases outside the gene matches. CDR3 length: 15 residues. Germline loops: CDR1 MNHEY, CDR2 SVGAGI. Here the CDR3 reads CASSRTGTSAQPQHF. The CDR3 bases are TGTGCCAGCAGTCGGACAGGGACCTCAGCTCAGCCCCAGCATTTT.

The gene calls are TRBV18 and TRBJ1-1, with no clear D. Germline CDR1 and CDR2: KGHSH and LQKENI. The CDR3 extends over 15 amino acids. The V end lost 6 bases, the J end lost 0 bases, and 14 bases lay between the germline ends. The CDR3 DNA is TGTGCCAGCTCCCCCGGCGCGGAGATGAACACTGAAGCTTTCTTT. Its translation is CASSPGAEMNTEAFF.

The rearrangement links TRBV5-1 to TRBJ2-2; TRBD1 aligns across 11 bases. Germline V gene sequence: CDR1 SGHRS, CDR2 YFSETQ. After removal of 1 base from V and 0 bases from J, the junction contained 2 bases not matched to a gene. The CDR3 is 17 residues long. CDR3 region: CASSLLGQGANTGELFF. The CDR3 bases are TGCGCCAGCAGCTTGCTGGGACAGGGGGCGAACACCGGGGAGCTGTTTTTT.

The genes are TRBV6-6 and TRBJ1-5; 12 bases align to TRBD1. J lost 5 bases, V lost 5 bases, and 10 bases had no gene match. The germline gives CDR1 MNHNY, CDR2 SVGAGI (reference sequence). This CDR3 spans 17 amino acids. This chain's CDR3 is CASSLFRDRGRDQPQHF. The CDR3 DNA follows: TGTGCCAGCAGTCTCTTCCGGGACAGGGGGCGCGATCAGCCCCAGCATTTT.

The J gene is TRBJ2-4, the V gene TRBV28; TRBD2 aligns across 8 bases. Looked up from germline, CDR1 is MDHEN and CDR2 is SYDVKM. V shed 7 bases, J shed 0 bases, and the junction held 5 bases outside the gene matches. The CDR3 has 15 amino acids. DNA for the CDR3: TGTGCCAGCACTCTAGCGGGCCTAGCCAAAAACATTCAGTACTTC. Its protein product is CASTLAGLAKNIQYF.